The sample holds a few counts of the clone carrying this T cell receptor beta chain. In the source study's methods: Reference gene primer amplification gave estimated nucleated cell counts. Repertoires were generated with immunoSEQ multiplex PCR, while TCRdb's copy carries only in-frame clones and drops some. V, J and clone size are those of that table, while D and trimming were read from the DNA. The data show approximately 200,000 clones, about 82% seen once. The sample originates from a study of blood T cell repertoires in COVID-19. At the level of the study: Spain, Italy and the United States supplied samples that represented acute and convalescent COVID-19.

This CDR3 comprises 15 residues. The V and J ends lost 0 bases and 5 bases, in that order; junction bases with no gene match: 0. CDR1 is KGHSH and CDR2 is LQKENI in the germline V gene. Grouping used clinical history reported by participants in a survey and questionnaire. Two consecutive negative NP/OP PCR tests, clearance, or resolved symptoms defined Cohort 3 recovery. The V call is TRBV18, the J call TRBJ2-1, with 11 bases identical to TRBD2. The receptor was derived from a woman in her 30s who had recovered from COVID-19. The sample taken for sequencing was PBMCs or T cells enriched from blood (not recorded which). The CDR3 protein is CASSPPSGRDNEQFF. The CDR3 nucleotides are TGTGCCAGCTCACCACCTAGCGGGAGGGACAATGAGCAGTTCTTC.